The 27 T cell receptor beta chains below all came from one sample that was sequenced in a study of T cell changes during pregnancy in multiple sclerosis. Clones were sequenced by immunoSEQ multiplex PCR, and TCRdb holds only the in-frame ones, with some missing. The profile shows around 33,000 clones, 90% of them singletons. The sample here was CD4+ T cells from peripheral blood mononuclear cells, taken in the third trimester of pregnancy. These receptors were taken from a female donor in good health, enrolled as a control in a pregnancy study.

V usage is TRBV4-3 and J usage is TRBJ2-7, with TRBD2 identical over 7 bases. The junction had 12 bases not matched to a gene; V was cut back by 1 base and J by 6 bases. This CDR3 region has 16 residues. Germline CDR1 and CDR2: LGHNA and YSLEER. CDR3 loop: CASSQGVQRGNSEQYF. The CDR3 bases are TGCGCCAGCAGCCAAGGGGTCCAGCGGGGAAATTCCGAGCAGTACTTC.

This chain connects TRBV7-8 to TRBJ2-3; possible D gene TRBD1, 6 bases. The V end lost 7 bases, the J end lost 1 base, and 9 bases lay between the germline ends. CDR3 length: 13 amino acids. CDR1 SGHVS and CDR2 FQNEAQ come from the germline V gene. CDR3 loop: CASIRGGTDTQYF. In DNA form, the CDR3 reads TGTGCCAGCATCAGGGGCGGCACAGATACGCAGTATTTT.

The CDR3 nucleotides are TGTGCCAGCAGCCCAGGAGGGGAGACCCAGTACTTC. Its protein is CASSPGGETQYF. The chain recombines TRBV14 with TRBJ2-5; D may be TRBD2 (6 bases). The CDR3 runs 12 residues. Germline V gives CDR1 SGHDN, CDR2 FVKESK. The germline V and J ends were trimmed by 4 bases and 5 bases, with 8 bases remaining between them.

The chain uses TRBV19 and TRBJ1-1, with D possibly being TRBD1 (6 bases). Trimming removed 4 bases at V and 1 base at J, with 10 bases between. Per germline, CDR1 LNHDA and CDR2 SQIVND (reference sequence). The CDR3 has 14 amino acids. The CDR3 loop reads CASSTMTGNTEAFF. CDR3 DNA sequence: TGTGCCAGTAGTACTATGACAGGGAACACTGAAGCTTTCTTT.

V usage is TRBV9 and J usage is TRBJ2-7; no reliable D call. Germline V lookup: CDR1 SGDLS, CDR2 YYNGEE. CDR3 length: 13 amino acids. The V end was cut by 0 bases, the J end by 6 bases, with 10 bases between. The CDR3 DNA reads TGTGCCAGCAGCGTAGAAATCAGTGGCGAGCAGTACTTC. Amino acid sequence: CASSVEISGEQYF.

This clone occurred once. CDR3 sequence reads: CASSEGTGSVETQYF. The DNA for the CDR3 is TGCGCCAGCAGTGAGGGGACAGGGTCGGTCGAGACCCAGTACTTC. V and J are TRBV10-1 and TRBJ2-5, with 9 bases aligning to TRBD1. The CDR3 loop spans 15 amino acids. V shed 2 bases, J shed 5 bases, and the junction held 6 bases outside the gene matches. CDR1 is WNHNN and CDR2 is SYGVQD in the germline V gene (reference sequence).

The chain is built from TRBV30 and TRBJ2-1; TRBD2 matches 8 bases. Germline V gene lookup returns CDR1 GTSNPN and CDR2 SVGIG (reference sequence). The V and J ends lost 3 bases and 2 bases, in that order; junction bases with no gene match: 3. CDR3 length: 14 amino acids. Here the CDR3 DNA reads TGTGCCTGGAGGACTAGCGCGACCTACAATGAGCAGTTCTTC. This gives the protein CAWRTSATYNEQFF.

The V and J genes are TRBV5-1 and TRBJ2-1; tentative D call: TRBD2 (5 bases). This CDR3 spans 14 amino acids. With 2 bases removed from V and 5 bases from J, the gap between germline ends came to 11 bases. Germline CDR1 SGHRS, CDR2 YFSETQ. CDR3 sequence (DNA): TGCGCCAGCAGCTTCTCCACTAGAGACAATGAGCAGTTCTTC. Its protein is CASSFSTRDNEQFF.

The chain recombines TRBV14 with TRBJ1-4; tentative D call: TRBD1 (6 bases). Trimming took off 2 bases at V and 7 bases at J, with 20 bases between the two ends. In germline, CDR1 is SGHDN, CDR2 FVKESK. The CDR3 length is 17 residues. CDR3 sequence (DNA): TGTGCCAGCAGCCAACGGATATCGGGCAGGGGCGGTGAAAAACTGTTTTTT. This gives the protein CASSQRISGRGGEKLFF.

The chain recombines TRBV7-8 with TRBJ2-1; perhaps TRBD2 as D (5 bases). Trimming shortened V by 8 bases and J by 7 bases, and 9 bases separated the two germline ends. Germline CDR1 is SGHVS and CDR2 is FQNEAQ. The CDR3 is 11 amino acids. CDR3 protein: CASRGRNEQFF. The CDR3 nucleotides read TGTGCCAGCCGGGGTAGAAATGAGCAGTTCTTC.

The CDR3 sequence is CASSVALASNQPQHF. The CDR3, as DNA: TGTGCCAGTAGTGTGGCCCTGGCCAGCAATCAGCCCCAGCATTTT. The V call is TRBV19, the J call TRBJ1-5; D call uncertain. Trimming shortened V by 5 bases and J by 1 base, and 12 bases separated the two germline ends. This CDR3 has 15 residues. Per the germline V gene, CDR1 is LNHDA and CDR2 is SQIVND (reference sequence).

A single count supports this clone. This chain connects TRBV5-4 to TRBJ2-5; a weak D match, TRBD1 (5 bases). In germline, CDR1 is SGHNT, CDR2 YYREEE (reference sequence). The V and J ends lost 5 bases and 6 bases respectively, with 17 bases between them. The CDR3 is 14 amino acids. Here the CDR3 reads CASSGQVGSKTQYF. Written as DNA, the CDR3 is TGTGCCAGCAGTGGACAAGTAGGTTCTAAGACCCAGTACTTC.

In nucleotides, the CDR3 is TGTGCCATGAGAGGTCCGGCTGGAAACACCATATATTTT. It specifies CAMRGPAGNTIYF. The gene calls are TRBV10-3 and TRBJ1-3, with D uncertain. V lost 9 bases and J lost 2, with 11 bases in between. The germline V gene has CDR1 ENHRY and CDR2 SYGVKD. This CDR3 region has 13 residues.

J is TRBJ2-7 and V is TRBV19; 7 bases fit TRBD1. CDR3 length equals 14 residues. Trimming removed 4 bases from V and 2 bases from J; junction bases left unmatched: 5. The germline CDR1 and CDR2 sequences are LNHDA and SQIVND (reference sequence). CDR3 nucleotides: TGTGCCAGTAGTAAGACCGGGACAGCCTACGAGCAGTACTTC. Translating gives CASSKTGTAYEQYF. Based on the CDR3 plus reference TRBV19 and TRBJ2-7, the full variable domain is DGGITQSPKYLFRKEGQNVTLSCEQNLNHDAMYWYRQDPGQGLRLIYYSQIVNDFQKGDIAEGYSVSREKKESFPLTVTSAQKNPTAFYLCASSKTGTAYEQYFGPGTRLTVT.

This clone was recorded a few times. The V gene is TRBV5-8, the J gene TRBJ2-5; a weak D match, TRBD1 (5 bases). Trimming removed 4 bases from V and 2 bases from J, with 21 bases in between. The CDR3 contains 17 residues. Looked up from germline, CDR1 is SGHTS and CDR2 is YDEGEE. CDR3: CASSPTPPGRPQETQYF. The CDR3 region has the DNA TGTGCCAGCAGCCCTACCCCCCCAGGGCGCCCACAAGAGACCCAGTACTTC.

Concerning this clone itself: The sample contains more than one DNA sequence encoding this CDR3. This sequence joins TRBV5-4 and TRBJ2-1; 8 positions match TRBD1. Germline values: CDR1 SGHNT, CDR2 YYREEE (reference sequence). Trimming took 9 bases from V and 4 from J; bases not matched to a gene: 6. The CDR3 is 13 residues long. The CDR3 protein is CATQDRAYNEQFF. The CDR3 DNA is TGTGCCACCCAGGACAGGGCGTACAATGAGCAGTTCTTC. The complete variable domain, with remaining parts taken from reference TRBV5-4 and TRBJ2-1, reads ETGVTQSPTHLIKTRGQQVTLRCSSQSGHNTVSWYQQALGQGPQFIFQYYREEENGRGNFPPRFSGLQFPNYSSELNVNALELDDSALYLCATQDRAYNEQFFGPGTRLTVL.

The CDR3 DNA reads TGTGCCAGCAGCAGAACTAGCGGGGGGTGGAGCTCCTACGAGCAGTACTTC. This translates into CASSRTSGGWSSYEQYF. The chain couples TRBV7-2 to TRBJ2-7; 12 positions agree with TRBD2. CDR3 size: 17 residues. The V gene end was trimmed by 5 bases and the J gene end by 0 bases; junction bases not matched to a gene: 8. CDR1 is SGHTA and CDR2 is FQGNSA in the germline V gene.

V gene TRBV7-2 combines with J gene TRBJ2-4; D is ambiguous. The CDR3 has 13 amino acids. Germline assignment: CDR1 SGHTA and CDR2 FQGNSA. Deletions cut 7 bases from V and 5 bases from J, with 12 bases between. The CDR3 sequence is CASTLGIENIQYF. As DNA, the CDR3 is TGTGCCAGCACCCTGGGCATCGAAAACATTCAGTACTTC.

The chain is built from TRBV10-3 and TRBJ2-7, with D maybe TRBD1 (5 bases). V lost 3 bases and J 3 bases, leaving 15 bases between the germline ends. CDR3 size: 15 residues. Germline V CDR1 and CDR2: ENHRY, SYGVKD. CDR3 region: CAISDPGQGNYEQYF. The CDR3 DNA follows: TGTGCCATCAGTGACCCCGGCCAGGGAAACTACGAGCAGTACTTC.

The V gene is TRBV27, the J gene TRBJ2-7; no firm D call. The germline V and J ends were trimmed by 6 bases and 2 bases, with 14 bases remaining between them. The germline V gene has CDR1 MNHEY and CDR2 SMNVEV (reference sequence). The CDR3 consists of 14 residues. CDR3 residues: CASRPHGYPYEQYF. The CDR3 coding sequence is TGTGCCAGCAGACCACACGGGTATCCCTACGAGCAGTACTTC.

V usage is TRBV7-2 and J usage is TRBJ2-3; D possibly corresponds to TRBD2 (6 bases). The V end lost 5 bases, the J end lost 0 bases, and 15 bases lay between the germline ends. The CDR3 length is 16 residues. The V gene's germline CDR1 is SGHTA and CDR2 FQGNSA. CDR3 sequence (DNA): TGTGCCAGCAGCCCCACTGGGGGGACGAGCACAGATACGCAGTATTTT. Amino acid sequence: CASSPTGGTSTDTQYF.

This clone has only a few counts. This sequence joins TRBV30 and TRBJ2-5; 9 nucleotides match TRBD2. CDR3 length: 12 amino acids. Germline values: CDR1 GTSNPN, CDR2 SVGIG (reference sequence). Unmatched junction bases numbered 2, after V lost 5 bases and J lost 4 bases. The CDR3 loop reads CAWGAGGETQYF. CDR3 bases: TGTGCCTGGGGAGCGGGGGGAGAGACCCAGTACTTC.

This clone showed up just a few times. V gene TRBV7-2 combines with J gene TRBJ1-1; TRBD1 agrees at 8 bases. Trimming removed 1 base from V and 7 bases from J; junction bases left unmatched: 11. The germline V gene encodes CDR1 SGHTA and CDR2 FQGNSA. This CDR3 comprises 16 residues. The CDR3 bases are TGTGCCAGCAGCTTAGGTCGGACAGGGAGGAAAGGTGAAGCTTTCTTT. Translated: CASSLGRTGRKGEAFF.

The chain employs TRBV5-6 and TRBJ2-7, with 8 bases that match TRBD2. V was pared by 4 bases and J by 1 base, with 10 bases of the junction left unmatched. The germline CDR1 and CDR2 sequences are SGHDT and YYEEEE. This CDR3 is 16 amino acids long. The chain's CDR3 is CASSIRRTSRSYEQYF. The CDR3 coding sequence is TGTGCCAGCAGCATCCGTCGGACTAGCAGATCCTACGAGCAGTACTTC.

The J gene is TRBJ2-1, the V gene TRBV4-2; D may be TRBD2 (6 bases). There are 16 residues in the CDR3. Germline CDR1 and CDR2: LGHNA and YNFKEQ. The V and J ends lost 5 bases and 8 bases respectively, with 22 bases between them. CDR3 nucleotides: TGTGCCAGCAGCTCAAGGCGGGACTCGATGTTCGATGAGCAGTTCTTC. Its protein product is CASSSRRDSMFDEQFF.

The chain uses TRBV29-1 and TRBJ2-5, with 9 bases matching TRBD2. This CDR3 contains 12 residues. The germline V gene has CDR1 SQVTM and CDR2 ANQGSEA. V lost 6 bases to trimming and J lost 4 bases; unmatched junction nucleotides: 3. The CDR3 sequence is CSVALAGETQYF. The CDR3 DNA is TGCAGCGTGGCACTAGCGGGAGAGACCCAGTACTTC.

This chain links TRBV7-9 with TRBJ2-5, with TRBD1 as a possible D gene (6 bases). The CDR3 runs to 15 residues. Looked up from germline, CDR1 is SEHNR and CDR2 is FQNEAQ (reference sequence). The ends were cut back, 5 bases at V and 5 bases at J, with 18 bases in the middle. The CDR3 DNA reads TGTGCCAGCAGCCAGGGGACGGGCTCGCAGGAGACCCAGTACTTC. It encodes CASSQGTGSQETQYF.